Each of the 5 T cell receptor beta chains below was sequenced from the same sample in a study of control samples from healthy donors and cancer patients (dated by TCRdb to between 2020 and 2021). Receptors were amplified or captured by the immunoSEQ multiplex PCR assay. Sourced from immuneACCESS, this table was stored by TCRdb with only in-frame sequences that have V and J called. A share of the clones is absent; for the studies checked, an unresolved V gene accounts for under half, and the remainder has no known explanation. Here the sample has about 130,000 clones; more than 85% occur a single time. Together, the top ten hold 1.7% of the sample. The specimen was PBMCs. These receptors all come from a man aged 50 to 60 with head and neck cancer.

The chain links TRBV6-1 to TRBJ2-3; perhaps D is TRBD1 or TRBD2 (6 bases each). The CDR3 contains 18 residues. The V gene's germline CDR1 is MNHNS and CDR2 SASEGT. V shed 3 bases and J shed 4 bases, with 23 bases lying between them. CDR3 protein: CASSEIFIWGAGADTQYF. The CDR3 DNA reads as TGTGCCAGCAGTGAGATTTTTATCTGGGGGGCCGGGGCAGATACGCAGTATTTT.

The genes are TRBV7-9 and TRBJ1-1; the D is unclear. V shed 3 bases and J shed 1 base, with 6 bases lying between them. Germline-derived CDR1 and CDR2 are SEHNR and FQNEAQ (reference sequence). The CDR3 totals 13 residues. In DNA, the CDR3 is TGTGCCAGCAGCTTGGGAAAGAACACTGAAGCTTTCTTT. Translated, it gives CASSLGKNTEAFF.

The rearrangement uses TRBV7-9 and TRBJ1-4, with D tentatively TRBD1 (5 bases). This CDR3 is built from 15 residues. The V gene's germline CDR1 is SEHNR and CDR2 FQNEAQ (reference sequence). The V and J ends lost 5 bases and 4 bases respectively, with 14 bases between them. CDR3 region: CASSIYGTVNEKLFF. The CDR3 DNA reads as TGTGCCAGCAGCATCTACGGGACGGTTAATGAAAAACTGTTTTTT.

In its sample, this clone was seen once. The V call is TRBV5-1, the J call TRBJ1-1; 7 bases align to TRBD1. The J segment lost 2 bases and the V segment lost 6 bases, leaving 7 bases of the junction unmatched. CDR3 length: 14 residues. CDR1 SGHRS and CDR2 YFSETQ come from the germline V gene. The CDR3 DNA follows: TGCGCCAGCAACTCCGGGACAGCAAACACTGAAGCTTTCTTT. Translation: CASNSGTANTEAFF.

The CDR3 spells CASSLREKLFF. For the CDR3, the DNA is TGTGCCAGCAGCTTACGTGAAAAACTGTTTTTT. The V gene is TRBV7-9, the J gene TRBJ1-4; D call uncertain. CDR1 is SEHNR, CDR2 FQNEAQ, per germline (reference sequence). V lost 2 bases and J 7 bases, leaving 2 bases between the germline ends. The CDR3 has 11 amino acids. Full variable domain (rest looked up from reference TRBV7-9 and TRBJ1-4): DTGVSQNPRHKITKRGQNVTFRCDPISEHNRLYWYRQTLGQGPEFLTYFQNEAQLEKSRLLSDRFSAERPKGSFSTLEIQRTEQGDSAMYLCASSLREKLFFGSGTQLSVL.